A selection of T cell receptor beta chains follows, all from one sample in a study of blood T cell repertoires in COVID-19. The data were produced by immunoSEQ multiplex PCR, yet TCRdb's version contains in-frame clones alone and is incomplete. This table holds approximately 50,000 clones, about nine tenths found once. The specimen sequenced was peripheral blood. The source is a woman older than 75 with acute or convalescent COVID-19. CDR3s leave out the opening cysteine and the closing phenylalanine or tryptophan. A D gene is named only where the DNA matches it firmly. Not every row has a clone size; where given, it reads once, few, many or a size class.

clone size: few
J gene: TRBJ1-5
CDR3 length: 10
V gene: TRBV20-1
D gene: NA
CDR3 protein: SASLRNQPQH

clone size: NA
J gene: TRBJ2-2
CDR3 length: 10
V gene: TRBV7-9
D gene: NA
CDR3 protein: ASSYQTGELF

clone size: NA
J gene: TRBJ2-5
CDR3 length: 13
V gene: TRBV5-1
D gene: TRBD1
CDR3 protein: ASSFGQGPQETQY

clone size: NA
J gene: TRBJ2-3
CDR3 length: 13
V gene: TRBV5-1
D gene: TRBD1
CDR3 protein: ASSVTGDHTDTQY

clone size: NA
J gene: TRBJ2-2
CDR3 length: 18
V gene: TRBV4-2
D gene: TRBD2
CDR3 protein: ASSQDPTELAGANTGELF

clone size: once
J gene: TRBJ1-1
CDR3 length: 13
V gene: TRBV3-1/TRBV3-2
D gene: TRBD1
CDR3 protein: ASSQMGQGNTEAF

clone size: NA
J gene: TRBJ1-1
CDR3 length: 10
V gene: TRBV2
D gene: NA
CDR3 protein: ASKESNTEAF

clone size: NA
J gene: TRBJ2-2
CDR3 length: 14
V gene: TRBV9
D gene: TRBD2
CDR3 protein: ASSATSGGNTGELF

clone size: NA
J gene: TRBJ2-2
CDR3 length: 12
V gene: TRBV19
D gene: NA
CDR3 protein: ASRYNKNTGELF

clone size: NA
J gene: TRBJ1-5
CDR3 length: 15
V gene: TRBV6-1
D gene: NA
CDR3 protein: ASSERGWGSSNQPQH

clone size: NA
J gene: TRBJ2-7
CDR3 length: 13
V gene: TRBV11-2
D gene: NA
CDR3 protein: ASSLDPASLGEQY

clone size: once
J gene: TRBJ2-3
CDR3 length: 12
V gene: TRBV7-9
D gene: NA
CDR3 protein: ASSPGHSTDTQY

clone size: NA
J gene: TRBJ1-6
CDR3 length: 14
V gene: TRBV10-3
D gene: NA
CDR3 protein: AISVDGQGYNSPLH

clone size: many
J gene: TRBJ1-1
CDR3 length: 14
V gene: TRBV2
D gene: NA
CDR3 protein: ATGGGDGILNTEAF